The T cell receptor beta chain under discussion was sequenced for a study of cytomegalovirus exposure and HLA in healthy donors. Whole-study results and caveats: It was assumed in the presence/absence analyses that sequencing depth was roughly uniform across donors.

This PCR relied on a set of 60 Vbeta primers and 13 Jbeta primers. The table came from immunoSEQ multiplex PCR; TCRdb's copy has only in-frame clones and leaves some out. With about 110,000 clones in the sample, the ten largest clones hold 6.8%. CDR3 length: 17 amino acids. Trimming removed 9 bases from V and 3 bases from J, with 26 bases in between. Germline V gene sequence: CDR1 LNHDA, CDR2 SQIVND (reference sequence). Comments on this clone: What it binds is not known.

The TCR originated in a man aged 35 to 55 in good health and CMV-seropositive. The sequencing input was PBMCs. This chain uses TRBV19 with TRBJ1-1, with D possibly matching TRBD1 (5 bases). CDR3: CASRDLRRAPSHTEAFF. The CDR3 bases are TGTGCCAGCCGAGACCTCCGCAGGGCCCCCTCCCACACTGAAGCTTTCTTT.